This T cell receptor (beta chain) was recovered during a study of tumor-infiltrating lymphocytes in primary liver carcinoma. Study overall: Participating patients were men and women between 30 and 69 years old. Staged T1-T3 N0M0, the tumors had sizes that ranged from roughly 4 to 10 cm across.

The CDR3 is 16 residues long, counting both termini. The V gene's germline CDR1 is SGHAT and CDR2 FQNNGV. Total RNA (approximately 450 ng) served as template for TCR beta cDNA synthesis primed by a constant-region primer. Library construction for TCR beta comprised three nested multiplex PCR rounds performed with slightly modified ARM-PCR. Primers for the first two PCR rounds were TRBV1-TRBV30 forward primers and a C-beta reverse primer (around 10 cycles per round). TCRdb analysed the multiplex PCR reads with MiXCR anew, one entry per CDR3 protein. The repertoire holds a few hundred thousand distinct CDR3 sequences, with about three fifths as singletons. Details on this clonotype: Its antigen is undetermined. The limits of the CDR3 on the DNA are not certain, so only TCRdb's listed CDR3 is given.

General study findings and limits: Tumor region pairs showed greater overlap than either tumor-adjacent or tumor-blood pairs did.

Blood RNA originated from unsorted whole blood, with germline DNA additionally extracted. The study enrolled treatment-naive patients with chronic HBV infection. Sequenced sample: peripheral blood. The TCR comes from a woman in her thirties with primary liver carcinoma and hepatitis B virus infection. The chain combines TRBV11-2 with TRBJ1-3. The CDR3 here is CASSWSLVGSGNTKCF.